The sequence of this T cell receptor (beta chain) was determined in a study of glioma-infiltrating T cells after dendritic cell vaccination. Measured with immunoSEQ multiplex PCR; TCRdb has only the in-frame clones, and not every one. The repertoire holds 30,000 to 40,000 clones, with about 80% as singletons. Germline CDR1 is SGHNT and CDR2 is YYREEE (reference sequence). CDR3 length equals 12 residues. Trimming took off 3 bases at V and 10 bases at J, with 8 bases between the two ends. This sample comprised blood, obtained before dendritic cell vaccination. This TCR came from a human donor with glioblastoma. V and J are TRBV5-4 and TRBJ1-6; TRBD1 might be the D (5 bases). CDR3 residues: CASSSTESPLHF. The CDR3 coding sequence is TGTGCCAGCAGCTCGACAGAATCACCCCTCCACTTT.